This T cell receptor beta chain was identified in a study of metastatic and nonmetastatic thyroid tumors. Across the whole study: Malignant and benign thyroid patients had repertoires compared in peripheral blood and tumor or nodule tissue. Whole-study results and caveats: TCR beta diversity was reportedly significantly higher in malignant thyroid tumors than benign nodules, in blood and tumor.

This clone was observed many times. What it recognizes is unknown. This CDR3 spans 12 amino acids. The V segment lost 8 bases and the J segment 6 bases; nucleotides outside the gene matches: 2. Germline V gives CDR1 KGHDR, CDR2 SFDVKD. Authors' methods: Built for papillary thyroid cancer, a distant-metastasis classifier drew on CDR3 differences across clinicopathological groups. TCRdb re-processed the PCR reads through MiXCR. The V and J calls and clone size are TCRdb's, not the authors'. The top ten hold approximately 24% of the sample, which has approximately 40,000 clones, over 10% seen once. Thyroid surgery had not been preceded by any treatment in any patient.

Sequenced: blood. The origin of this receptor is a female donor with papillary thyroid cancer or a benign thyroid nodule (not recorded which). Some clones in this sample may be carry-over from other donors' samples. The chain links TRBV24-1 to TRBJ1-2, with 10 bases aligning to TRBD1. CDR3: CATKGTGDGYTF. The CDR3 DNA sequence: TGTGCCACCAAGGGGACAGGGGATGGCTACACCTTC.